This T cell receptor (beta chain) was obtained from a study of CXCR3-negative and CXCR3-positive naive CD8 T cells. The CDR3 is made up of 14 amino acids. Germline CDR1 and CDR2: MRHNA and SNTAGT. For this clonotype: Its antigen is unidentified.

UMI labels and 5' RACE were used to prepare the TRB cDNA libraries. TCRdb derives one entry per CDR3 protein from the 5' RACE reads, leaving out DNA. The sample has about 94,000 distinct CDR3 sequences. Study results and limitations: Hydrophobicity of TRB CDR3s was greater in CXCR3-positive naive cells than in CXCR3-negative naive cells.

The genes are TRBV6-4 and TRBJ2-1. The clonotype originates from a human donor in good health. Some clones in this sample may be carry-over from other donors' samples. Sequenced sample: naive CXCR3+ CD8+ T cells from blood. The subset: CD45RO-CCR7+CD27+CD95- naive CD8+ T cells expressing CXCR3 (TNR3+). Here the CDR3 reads CASSDRGSYNEQFF.